This T cell receptor (beta chain) was identified in a study of T cell repertoires in aging, cancer and after chemotherapy. TRB rearrangements spanning V, D and J were amplified using mixed TRB-A/B primers. MiXCR was run by TCRdb on the multiplex PCR reads, yielding one entry per CDR3 protein. The data show several thousand distinct CDR3 sequences, around 34% seen once. This clonotype was counted only a few times. Its cognate antigen is unknown. V lost 3 bases to trimming and J lost 1 base; unmatched junction nucleotides: 0. This CDR3 contains 14 residues. The germline CDR1 and CDR2 sequences are LNHDA and SQIVND (reference sequence). Peripheral blood genomic DNA, not sorted cells or RNA, was the template. Study results and caveats: Across the chemotherapy interval, each cancer cohort showed higher median generation probability, suggesting thymic rebound. Immunological memory after chemotherapy cannot be judged from the repertoire data.

This chain connects TRBV19 to TRBJ1-1, with 9 bases lining up with TRBD1. Input material: blood. The receptor's source is a human donor in good health. The donor label of this sample is uncertain. The CDR3: CASSMDRGNTEAFF. The DNA for the CDR3 is TGTGCCAGTAGTATGGACAGGGGGAACACTGAAGCTTTCTTT. Full variable domain (rest looked up from reference TRBV19 and TRBJ1-1): DGGITQSPKYLFRKEGQNVTLSCEQNLNHDAMYWYRQDPGQGLRLIYYSQIVNDFQKGDIAEGYSVSREKKESFPLTVTSAQKNPTAFYLCASSMDRGNTEAFFGQGTRLTVV.